The clone carrying this T cell receptor beta chain has only a few counts. Its specificity is not known. The data stem from a study of blood T cells in healthy people across ages. Using a J-beta primer mix together with a sample-barcoded 5' primer, a second PCR was run for about 6 to 12 cycles. Each cDNA molecule was tagged by a template-switch adaptor that had 12 random nucleotides. TCRdb re-called the 5' RACE reads through MiXCR, storing one row per CDR3 protein. The sample shows roughly 1,500,000 distinct CDR3 sequences, 40% to 50% of them seen only once. Overall study findings and caveats: Researchers deemed the diversity estimates from one million T cells underestimates.

Each sample had at least 6 million PBMCs isolated. The source material was blood. This sequence was found in a woman in her late teens or twenties in good health.

This chain's CDR3 is CASSPPGTRISYEQYF. CDR3 coding DNA: TGTGCCAGCAGCCCGCCTGGGACACGAATCTCCTACGAGCAGTACTTC. The chain is built from TRBV7-6 and TRBJ2-7, with D possibly TRBD1 on 6 matching bases. Trimming left V 5 bases short and J 0 bases short, with 17 bases between. Germline lookup yields CDR1 SGHVS and CDR2 FNYEAQ. The CDR3 loop spans 16 amino acids. The variable domain in full, with the rest retrieved from reference TRBV7-6 and TRBJ2-7, is GAGVSQSPRYKVTKRGQDVALRCDPISGHVSLYWYRQALGQGPEFLTYFNYEAQQDKSGLPNDRFSAERPEGSISTLTIQRTEQRDSAMYRCASSPPGTRISYEQYFGPGTRLTVT.